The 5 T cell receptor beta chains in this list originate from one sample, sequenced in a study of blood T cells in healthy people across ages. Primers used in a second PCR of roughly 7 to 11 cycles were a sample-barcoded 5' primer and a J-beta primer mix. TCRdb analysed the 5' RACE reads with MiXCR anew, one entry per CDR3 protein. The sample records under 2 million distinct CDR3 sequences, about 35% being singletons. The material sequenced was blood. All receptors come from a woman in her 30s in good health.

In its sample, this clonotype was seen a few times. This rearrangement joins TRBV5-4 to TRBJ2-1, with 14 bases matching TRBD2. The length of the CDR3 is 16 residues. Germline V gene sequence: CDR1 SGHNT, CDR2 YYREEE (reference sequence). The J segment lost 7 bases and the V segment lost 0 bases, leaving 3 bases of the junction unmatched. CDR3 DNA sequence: TGTGCCAGCAGCTTGGTGGGACTAGCGGGAGTAAATGAGCAGTTCTTC. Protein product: CASSLVGLAGVNEQFF.

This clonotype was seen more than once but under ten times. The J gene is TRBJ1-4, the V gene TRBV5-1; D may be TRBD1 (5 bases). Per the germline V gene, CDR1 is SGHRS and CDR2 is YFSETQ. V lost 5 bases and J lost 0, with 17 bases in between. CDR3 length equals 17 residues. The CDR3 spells CASSQGLKTTTNEKLFF. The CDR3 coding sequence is TGCGCCAGCAGTCAGGGACTCAAGACGACAACTAATGAAAAACTGTTTTTT.

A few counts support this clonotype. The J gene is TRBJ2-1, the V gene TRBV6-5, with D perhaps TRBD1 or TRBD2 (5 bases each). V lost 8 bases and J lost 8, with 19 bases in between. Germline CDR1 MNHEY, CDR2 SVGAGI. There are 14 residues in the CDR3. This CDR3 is CASSGTHSRHEQFF. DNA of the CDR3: TGTGCCAGCTCCGGGACCCATAGCCGACATGAGCAGTTCTTC.

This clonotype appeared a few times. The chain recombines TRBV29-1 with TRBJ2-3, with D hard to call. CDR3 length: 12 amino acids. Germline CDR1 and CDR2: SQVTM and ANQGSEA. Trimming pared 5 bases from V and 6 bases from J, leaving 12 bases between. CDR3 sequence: CSVWKPSDTQYF. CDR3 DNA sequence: TGCAGCGTTTGGAAACCCTCTGATACGCAGTATTTT.

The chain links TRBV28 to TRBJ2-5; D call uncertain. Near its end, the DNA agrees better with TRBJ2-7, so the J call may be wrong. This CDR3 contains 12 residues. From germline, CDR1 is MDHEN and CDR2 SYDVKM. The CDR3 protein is CASSDPDDEQYF. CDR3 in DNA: TGTGCCAGCAGTGACCCGGATGACGAGCAGTACTTC.